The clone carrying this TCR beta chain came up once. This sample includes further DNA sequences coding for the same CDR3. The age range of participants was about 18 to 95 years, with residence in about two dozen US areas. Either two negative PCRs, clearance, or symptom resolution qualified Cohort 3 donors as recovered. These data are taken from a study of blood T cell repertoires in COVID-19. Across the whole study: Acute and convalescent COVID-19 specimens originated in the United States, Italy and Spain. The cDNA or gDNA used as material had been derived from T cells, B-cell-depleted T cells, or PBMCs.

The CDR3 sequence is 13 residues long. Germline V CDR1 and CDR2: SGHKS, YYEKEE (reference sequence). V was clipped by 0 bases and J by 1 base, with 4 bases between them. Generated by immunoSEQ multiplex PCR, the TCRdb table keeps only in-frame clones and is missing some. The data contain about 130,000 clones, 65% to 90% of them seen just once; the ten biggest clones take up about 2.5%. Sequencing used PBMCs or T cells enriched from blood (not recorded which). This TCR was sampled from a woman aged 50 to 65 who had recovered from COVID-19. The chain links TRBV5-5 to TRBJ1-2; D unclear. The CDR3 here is CASSLAVNYGYTF. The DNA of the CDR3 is TGTGCCAGCAGCTTGGCGGTTAACTATGGCTACACCTTC.